This T cell receptor beta chain was retrieved from a study of T cells after yellow fever vaccination. Study in general: Libraries from low-cell-number fractions were prepared with the SMART-Seq v4 Ultra Low Input RNA kit. Study results and limitations: Boosting was followed by the reappearance of most primary-vaccination clones (approximately 95% CD4, 85% to 90% CD8).

The V gene's germline CDR1 is KGHSH and CDR2 LQKENI. The V gene lost 3 bases and the J gene lost 4 bases, with 25 bases spanning the gap. The CDR3 is 19 residues long. Conversion of TCR transcripts into cDNA relied on 5'RACE template switching, which added a universal primer site and UMIs. Each CDR3 protein gets one entry after TCRdb re-called the 5' RACE reads with MiXCR. The repertoire holds just under 600,000 distinct CDR3 sequences, with around an eighth as singletons. This clonotype was seen more than once but under ten times. Its antigen is still unknown. The sequencing used PBMCs, collected on the day of the yellow fever booster vaccination. The clonotype was recovered from a man aged 25-45 years who received the YFV17D yellow fever vaccine. The chain employs TRBV18 and TRBJ2-1; D possibly corresponds to TRBD2 (5 bases). CDR3 residues: CASSPIGLLEALLYNEQFF. CDR3 sequence (DNA): TGTGCCAGCTCACCTATAGGGCTCTTGGAGGCCCTACTATACAATGAGCAGTTCTTC.